This T cell receptor beta chain was captured by sequencing in a study of STAT5B mutations in CD4+ large granular lymphocyte leukemia. To note about this clone: What it binds is unknown.

Assay used: immunoSEQ multiplex PCR; TCRdb lists only in-frame clones, some missing. This table has some 51,000 clones, 80% to 85% appearing once. Healthy controls were blood donor buffy coats. The CDR3 has 14 residues. From germline, CDR1 is MGHDK and CDR2 SYGVNS. Trimming took 2 bases from V and 0 from J, leaving 4 bases between them. The study, taken as a whole, reports: Over 20% of private leukemic clonotypes occurred rarely in other patients' non-leukemic repertoires. TRBV06-family usage was enriched in top patient clones (8/27) versus controls (2/35).

This chain connects TRBV25-1 to TRBJ1-4; D remains unclear. Source material: CD4+ T cells from blood buffy coats. The TCR originated in a human donor in good health. The DNA of the CDR3 is TGTGCCAGCAGTGAAGCCACAACTAATGAAAAACTGTTTTTT. Its translation is CASSEATTNEKLFF.